Presented here are 27 T cell receptor beta chains from one specimen sequenced in a study of blood T cell repertoires in COVID-19. Using immunoSEQ multiplex PCR, the repertoire was profiled, and TCRdb retains in-frame clones only, with some absent. Of around 300,000 clones listed, around nine tenths are singletons. Sequencing input: PBMCs or T cells enriched from blood (not recorded which). Receptors originate from a woman in her thirties or forties who had recovered from COVID-19.

The CDR3, as DNA: TGTGCCAGCTCACCACTAGACAGGGGAGATGGCTACACCTTC. Translating gives CASSPLDRGDGYTF. The J gene is TRBJ1-2, the V gene TRBV18; 8 nucleotides line up with TRBD1. This CDR3 has 14 residues. Germline CDR1 KGHSH, CDR2 LQKENI. Trimming took 1 base from V and 6 from J; bases not matched to a gene: 4.

The J gene is TRBJ1-5, the V gene TRBV2, with a weak D call TRBD1 (6 bases). Germline CDR1 reads SNHLY; CDR2 reads FYNNEI. The CDR3 is made up of 14 amino acids. V gave up 7 bases and J gave up 1 base, with 11 bases separating them. DNA for the CDR3: TGTGCCAGCAAAGGGGGAAGCAGCAATCAGCCCCAGCATTTT. Its protein product is CASKGGSSNQPQHF.

This chain connects TRBV30 to TRBJ2-1, with D maybe TRBD1 (6 bases). This CDR3 comprises 16 residues. The germline V gene encodes CDR1 GTSNPN and CDR2 SVGIG (reference sequence). V lost 3 bases and J lost 0, with 15 bases in between. The CDR3 sequence is CAWSPQGLGSYNEQFF. The CDR3 DNA reads TGTGCCTGGAGCCCACAGGGATTAGGCTCCTACAATGAGCAGTTCTTC. The full variable domain, rest sourced from reference TRBV30 and TRBJ2-1, is SQTIHQWPATLVQPVGSPLSLECTVEGTSNPNLYWYRQAAGRGLQLLFYSVGIGQISSEVPQNLSASRPQDRQFILSSKKLLLSDSGFYLCAWSPQGLGSYNEQFFGPGTRLTVL.

The V and J genes are TRBV2 and TRBJ2-1, with TRBD1 identical over 8 bases. Germline trimming cut 6 bases from V and 10 bases from J; bases unmatched to any gene: 2. Germline V gives CDR1 SNHLY, CDR2 FYNNEI. There are 11 residues in the CDR3. CDR3 DNA sequence: TGTGCCAGCAGCGCAGGGGGCGAGCAGTTCTTC. It specifies CASSAGGEQFF.

V usage is TRBV19 and J usage is TRBJ2-2, with a possible D match to TRBD2 (6 bases). The CDR3 sequence is 15 residues long. V gave up 7 bases and J gave up 4 bases, with 16 bases separating them. In germline, CDR1 is LNHDA, CDR2 SQIVND (reference sequence). The CDR3 sequence: CASIQTGRRTGELFF. CDR3 nucleotides: TGTGCCAGTATCCAGACGGGGAGGCGCACCGGGGAGCTGTTTTTT.

The gene calls are TRBV5-8 and TRBJ1-3; D gene uncertain. Trimming cost V 4 bases and J 4 bases, with 18 bases left between them. The CDR3 length is 16 residues. Germline CDR1 reads SGHTS; CDR2 reads YDEGEE. CDR3 in amino acids: CASSRRTGVVGNTIYF. Here the CDR3 DNA reads TGTGCCAGCAGCCGCCGGACGGGAGTAGTCGGAAACACCATATATTTT.

The chain combines TRBV29-1 with TRBJ1-2; 7 nucleotides match TRBD1. V trimming: 4 bases; J trimming: 7 bases; junction bases outside the gene matches: 3. The CDR3 has 11 amino acids. Germline CDR1 reads SQVTM; CDR2 reads ANQGSEA. CDR3 coding DNA: TGCAGCGTTGTACAGGGGTCTGGCTACACCTTC. Encoded protein: CSVVQGSGYTF.

The rearrangement joins TRBV19 to TRBJ2-5, with TRBD1 identical over 7 bases. Germline CDR1 reads LNHDA; CDR2 reads SQIVND (reference sequence). This CDR3 contains 12 residues. V was pared by 5 bases and J by 5 bases, with 2 bases of the junction left unmatched. In nucleotides, the CDR3 is TGTGCCAGTAGTCTCAGGGGGGAGACCCAGTACTTC. This encodes CASSLRGETQYF.

This chain connects TRBV7-2 to TRBJ1-2, with a tentative D call TRBD1 (6 bases). The CDR3 is made up of 15 amino acids. Germline CDR1 reads SGHTA; CDR2 reads FQGNSA. The V end was cut by 3 bases, the J end by 3 bases, with 14 bases between. The CDR3 loop reads CASSFFFGGDYGYTF. The DNA of the CDR3 is TGTGCCAGCAGCTTTTTTTTTGGGGGCGACTATGGCTACACCTTC.

The rearrangement joins TRBV4-1 to TRBJ1-1, with unresolved D. Between the trimmed V and J ends, which lost 8 bases and 0 bases, there was a span of 10 bases. Germline V CDR1 and CDR2: MGHRA, YSYEKL. This CDR3 comprises 13 residues. The DNA of the CDR3 is TGCGCCAGCGGACTTACGGTGAACACTGAAGCTTTCTTT. This sequence encodes CASGLTVNTEAFF.

The J gene is TRBJ2-5, the V gene TRBV9, with D possibly being TRBD2 (7 bases). CDR3 length equals 18 residues. The V gene's germline CDR1 is SGDLS and CDR2 YYNGEE. Trimming left V 0 bases short and J 2 bases short, with 20 bases between. The DNA of the CDR3 is TGTGCCAGCAGCGTAGGTCCCCCCACGGCGGGGGCTCAAGAGACCCAGTACTTC. Translation gives CASSVGPPTAGAQETQYF.

CDR3 nucleotides: TGCGCCAGCAGCTCCTGGGGCGGGACAGCACGAGGAAGTGGAAACACCATATATTTT. It encodes CASSSWGGTARGSGNTIYF. The rearrangement uses TRBV5-1 and TRBJ1-3; 7 bases fit TRBD1. Germline lookup yields CDR1 SGHRS and CDR2 YFSETQ. The CDR3 has 19 amino acids. The trim removed 3 bases at V and 3 bases at J, leaving 18 bases unmatched. Based on the CDR3 plus reference TRBV5-1 and TRBJ1-3, the full variable domain is KAGVTQTPRYLIKTRGQQVTLSCSPISGHRSVSWYQQTPGQGLQFLFEYFSETQRNKGNFPGRFSGRQFSNSRSEMNVSTLELGDSALYLCASSSWGGTARGSGNTIYFGEGSWLTVV.

This clone is termed medium-sized. The CDR3 here is CASRDGAGEQYF. DNA for the CDR3: TGTGCCAGCCGGGATGGGGCGGGAGAGCAGTACTTC. The chain recombines TRBV6-5 with TRBJ2-7; tentative D call: TRBD2 (6 bases). V was cut by 8 bases and J by 7 bases, with 15 bases left in between. Germline V gene data show CDR1 as MNHEY and CDR2 as SVGAGI. There are 12 residues in the CDR3.

This chain joins TRBV30 and TRBJ1-3; D is possibly TRBD1 (6 bases). Looked up from germline, CDR1 is GTSNPN and CDR2 is SVGIG (reference sequence). CDR3 size: 14 residues. Trimming pared 0 bases from V and 4 bases from J, leaving 10 bases between. This CDR3 reads CAWSVQGRGNTIYF. Written as DNA, the CDR3 is TGTGCCTGGAGTGTACAGGGTCGCGGAAACACCATATATTTT.

This clone occurred a few times. Written as DNA, the CDR3 is TGCAGCGCTCTCCCCTACCGGGCAGGGGATTATGGCTACACCTTC. Residues: CSALPYRAGDYGYTF. The J gene is TRBJ1-2, the V gene TRBV29-1; TRBD1 is a possible D gene (6 bases). CDR1 and CDR2 (germline): SQVTM, ANQGSEA. The CDR3 sequence is 15 residues long. V lost 7 bases, J lost 5 bases, and 23 bases lay in between.

The chain has TRBV5-1 and TRBJ2-2; D might be TRBD2 (6 bases). V dropped 0 bases and J dropped 6 bases, with 9 bases sitting between them. Germline CDR1 reads SGHRS; CDR2 reads YFSETQ. The CDR3 runs 14 residues. The CDR3, as DNA: TGCGCCAGCAGCTTGGCACGGGGGTCCGGGGAGCTGTTTTTT. Translation gives CASSLARGSGELFF. Based on the CDR3 plus reference TRBV5-1 and TRBJ2-2, the full variable domain is KAGVTQTPRYLIKTRGQQVTLSCSPISGHRSVSWYQQTPGQGLQFLFEYFSETQRNKGNFPGRFSGRQFSNSRSEMNVSTLELGDSALYLCASSLARGSGELFFGEGSRLTVL.

The CDR3 is CASSPDRGLYGYTF. The DNA for the CDR3 is TGTGCCAGCTCACCAGACAGGGGTCTCTATGGCTACACCTTC. V is TRBV18 and J is TRBJ1-2; the match to TRBD1 covers 8 bases. Germline CDR1 KGHSH, CDR2 LQKENI. The CDR3 extends over 14 amino acids. The ends lost 2 bases at V and 4 bases at J; junction bases unmatched: 3.

The rearrangement links TRBV19 to TRBJ1-6; D not certain. Germline assignment: CDR1 LNHDA and CDR2 SQIVND (reference sequence). The CDR3 is made up of 11 amino acids. V was trimmed by 9 bases and J by 14 bases, leaving 14 bases between them. In DNA form, the CDR3 reads TGTGCCAGCGGACGGGAGGGAACCCTCCACTTT. Amino acid sequence: CASGREGTLHF.

The J gene is TRBJ1-1, the V gene TRBV5-1; TRBD1 is a possible D gene (5 bases). The CDR3 is 16 amino acids. V was pared by 0 bases and J by 1 base, with 13 bases between. From germline, CDR1 is SGHRS and CDR2 YFSETQ. CDR3 amino acids: CASSLDSGEWNTEAFF. In DNA form, the CDR3 reads TGCGCCAGCAGCTTGGATTCGGGGGAATGGAACACTGAAGCTTTCTTT.

This rearrangement joins TRBV6-1 to TRBJ1-1; TRBD1 aligns across 10 bases. The germline CDR1 and CDR2 sequences are MNHNS and SASEGT. This CDR3 region has 12 residues. With 10 bases clipped from V and 5 bases from J, the junction kept 4 bases outside the gene matches. CDR3 sequence: CATGQGGTEAFF. The CDR3, as DNA: TGTGCCACCGGACAGGGGGGTACTGAAGCTTTCTTT.

This chain connects TRBV10-3 to TRBJ2-7, with 8 positions matching TRBD2. Germline loops: CDR1 ENHRY, CDR2 SYGVKD. The CDR3 totals 13 residues. Unmatched junction bases numbered 2, after V lost 3 bases and J lost 4 bases. This CDR3 is CAISERGGYEQYF. CDR3 nucleotide sequence: TGTGCCATCAGTGAACGGGGGGGGTACGAGCAGTACTTC.

This chain connects TRBV5-5 to TRBJ2-7; D not certain. V gave up 3 bases and J gave up 7 bases, with 14 bases separating them. Germline assignment: CDR1 SGHKS and CDR2 YYEKEE (reference sequence). The CDR3 loop spans 13 amino acids. The CDR3 coding sequence is TGTGCCAGCAGCTATCAGGCACGGTATGAGCAGTACTTC. Translation: CASSYQARYEQYF.

This clone was counted a few times. The rearrangement joins TRBV5-1 to TRBJ2-1; perhaps TRBD1 as D (6 bases). V dropped 2 bases and J dropped 0 bases, with 6 bases sitting between them. This CDR3 is 14 amino acids long. The germline V gene has CDR1 SGHRS and CDR2 YFSETQ. Here the CDR3 reads CASSLQGSYNEQFF. The CDR3 DNA sequence: TGCGCCAGCAGCTTACAGGGCTCCTACAATGAGCAGTTCTTC.

The CDR3 loop reads CATSDPGLAETQYF. The CDR3 DNA follows: TGTGCCACCAGTGATCCCGGACTAGCGGAGACCCAGTACTTC. This rearrangement joins TRBV24-1 to TRBJ2-5, with 9 positions matching TRBD2. The germline V gene has CDR1 KGHDR and CDR2 SFDVKD. V gave up 3 bases and J gave up 5 bases; unmatched junction bases: 3. The CDR3 has 14 amino acids.

The chain uses TRBV5-1 and TRBJ2-7, with 8 nucleotides matching TRBD1. V shed 0 bases and J 6 bases; nucleotides not matched to a gene: 8. This CDR3 has 15 residues. The germline CDR1 and CDR2 sequences are SGHRS and YFSETQ. CDR3 loop: CASSLVDRAIGEQYF. Here the CDR3 DNA reads TGCGCCAGCAGCTTGGTGGACAGGGCAATAGGCGAGCAGTACTTC.

This clone was detected a few times. The gene calls are TRBV18 and TRBJ1-1; D may be TRBD1 (5 bases). The V and J ends lost 3 bases and 5 bases respectively, with 16 bases between them. CDR3 length: 15 amino acids. Per germline, CDR1 KGHSH and CDR2 LQKENI. The CDR3 coding sequence is TGTGCCAGCTCACCCCAACAGGTGGGGTGGACTGAAGCTTTCTTT. This sequence encodes CASSPQQVGWTEAFF.

The chain has TRBV12-3 or TRBV12-4 and TRBJ1-6, with D uncertain. V lost 5 bases and J 9 bases, leaving 11 bases between the germline ends. This CDR3 is built from 13 residues. CDR3 DNA sequence: TGTGCCAGCAGTAGTTATACGAGTTCACCCCTCCACTTT. This codes for CASSSYTSSPLHF.